The T cell receptor beta chain under discussion was sequenced for a study of blood T cell repertoires in COVID-19. Study at large: Acute-phase and convalescent COVID-19 samples originated in the United States, Italy and Spain. T cells, B-cell-depleted T cells, or PBMCs supplied cDNA or gDNA.

Trimming removed 5 bases from V and 3 bases from J; junction bases left unmatched: 5. There are 14 residues in the CDR3. Germline V gene sequence: CDR1 SGHTA, CDR2 FQGNSA. Original handling: Counts of nucleated cells, estimated from reference gene primer amplification, were obtained. Repertoires were generated with immunoSEQ multiplex PCR, while TCRdb's copy carries only in-frame clones and drops some. V and J calls and clone size follow that table, whereas D and trimming were derived from the DNA. The sample contains 250,000 to 300,000 clones, approximately 88% of which appear only once. This rearrangement joins TRBV7-2 to TRBJ2-7, with 9 nucleotides matching TRBD2. The sequenced sample was peripheral blood. The origin of this receptor is a middle-aged man with acute or convalescent COVID-19. The CDR3 DNA follows: TGTGCCAGCAGCGCGGGGGGGAGAGGCTACGAGCAGTACTTC. It specifies CASSAGGRGYEQYF.